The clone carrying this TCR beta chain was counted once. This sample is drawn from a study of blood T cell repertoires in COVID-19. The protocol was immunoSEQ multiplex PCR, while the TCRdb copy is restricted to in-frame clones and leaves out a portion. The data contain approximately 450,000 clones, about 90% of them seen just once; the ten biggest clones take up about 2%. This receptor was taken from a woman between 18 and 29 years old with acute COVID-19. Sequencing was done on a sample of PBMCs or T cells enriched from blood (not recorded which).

CDR3 sequence: CSVEADSGGNTEAFF. For the CDR3, the DNA is TGCAGCGTTGAAGCCGACTCGGGGGGGAACACTGAAGCTTTCTTT. The chain uses TRBV29-1 and TRBJ1-1; D possibly corresponds to TRBD1 (5 bases). The germline V and J ends were trimmed by 1 base and 1 base, with 13 bases remaining between them. CDR1 and CDR2 (germline): SQVTM, ANQGSEA. CDR3 length: 15 amino acids.